This T cell receptor (beta chain) comes out of a study of cytotoxic CD8 clonotypes in ibrutinib-treated CLL. Study as a whole: Samples yielded averages of around 280,000 productive templates and 94,000 or so productive rearrangements. Broader study findings: Patients with sustained remission and those progressing were sampled at differing times. At progression, clonality fell back toward baseline after rising at ibrutinib response. Private clonotypes, not public ones, expanded at ibrutinib response.

The assay was immunoSEQ multiplex PCR, and TCRdb's table has in-frame clones only and misses some. The sample records 250,000 to 350,000 clones, more than 70% being singletons. The CDR3 runs 14 residues. The junction had 4 bases not matched to a gene; V was cut back by 0 bases and J by 7 bases. Germline CDR1 is SGDLS and CDR2 is YYNGEE. On this clone itself: Its specificity is not known. This sample includes further DNA sequences coding for the same CDR3.

The sequence derives from a human donor with chronic lymphocytic leukemia. The V and J genes are TRBV9 and TRBJ2-7; the match to TRBD2 covers 10 bases. This sample comprised PBMCs, obtained at disease progression, from a patient treated with ibrutinib. Here the CDR3 DNA reads TGTGCCAGCAGCGTAGTAAGTAGCGGGAGGGAGCAGTACTTC. This sequence encodes CASSVVSSGREQYF.